This T cell receptor (beta chain) was documented in a study of T cell responses to AZD1222 COVID-19 vaccine (dated by TCRdb to the early 2020s). For context, the study as a whole: A total of just over 230 trial participants underwent TCR sequencing, of whom more than 200 had received two doses of AZD1222 and some 26 had received two doses of the MenACWY control vaccine. Enrollment into the trials was organized by age into subgroups of 18-55, 56-69 and 70-plus years, and those subgroups contained about 150, 27 and 61 TCR-sequenced participants, respectively.

Notes on this clone: The clone's antigen remains unknown. No much larger clonotype is one base removed from it; base qualities were not supplied.

From its cysteine to its phenylalanine, the CDR3 spans 14 amino acids. Just CDR3 DNA is preserved here, 42 bases in frame from base 1. A distance of 12 bases separates the germline ends of V and J, which lose 3 bases and 7 bases respectively. According to the germline V gene, CDR1 reads SGHTA and CDR2 reads FQGTGA. The CDR3 regions of human TCRbeta chains were analyzed by immunosequencing. The authors' pipeline ran thus. TCRs in the repertoires were compared against a reference library of SARS-CoV-2-specific TCRs that had been generated with the MIRA antigen-specificity platform. Breadth was defined as the fraction of unique TCRs that were SARS-CoV-2-associated, and depth was defined as the fraction of total T cells that were SARS-CoV-2-associated. Each spike-specific TCR was assigned to its reactive spike region and to a CD4 or CD8 class using the MIRA data. Log10-transformed breadth and depth values were compared by one-way ANOVA with Sidak's multiple comparisons tests. TCRdb re-hosts the immuneACCESS table, in-frame sequences only. Its copies lack some clones; in the studies checked, an unresolved V gene accounts for under half of them, and the cause for the rest is not known. The V and J calls and clone size were taken over from that table, and D and trimming were inferred from the DNA. The sample table records over 130,000 clones; 92% of these occur just once. The top ten constitute 2.5% to 3.5% of the sample.

Taken with the paper, the label for time point translates to: about 28 days (+/-7) after the second vaccine dose. AZD1222 recipients given second doses at about 4 weeks or at about 12 weeks were pooled, since spike-specific TCR depth and breadth were not found to differ between the two schedules. Vaccinee samples were obtained from the UK trials COV001 and COV002, which included a single-blind randomized controlled phase 2/3 trial of AZD1222 (ChAdOx1 nCoV-19) in healthy adults. For TCRbeta chain sequencing, PBMC samples were collected from trial participants at day 0 and at day 28 after the second dose. Results and caveats for the whole study, not just this receptor: In the small 56-69-year group, the increase in depth fell short of significance, most likely because of low power. The vaccine-associated CD4 TCRs covered the entire spike protein, and the dominant responses fell in regions 160-218 and 743-854. After two AZD1222 doses, spike-specific TCR breadth and depth were significantly higher than at day 0 and than in MenACWY recipients. Conclusions about previously exposed vaccinees are limited, since just 6 or 7 AZD1222 recipients were seropositive for SARS-CoV-2 at baseline. Reportedly, almost half of the unique spike-specific TCRs recognized epitopes lying outside the regions that are mutated in the B.1.351 and B.1.1.7 variants. No day 14 peak-response samples were available, so repertoires were characterized only after the peak T cell response. Most participants were white British and females outnumbered males, and the authors suggested that clonal diversity may have been underestimated.

The rearranged chain carries TRBV7-3 and TRBJ2-2; a tentative D match to TRBD2 spans 6 bases. The starting material was peripheral blood, obtained 28 days after the second AZD1222 dose. This receptor was obtained from an adult who received the AZD1222 COVID-19 vaccine. The CDR3 has the sequence CASSFGGPGGELFF. The sequenced DNA is TGTGCCAGCAGCTTCGGGGGTCCGGGCGGGGAGCTGTTTTTT.